The 16 T cell receptor beta chains below were found in one sample sequenced in a study of T-cell reconstitution after alpha-beta-depleted transplantation in children. The library targeted TCRbeta and was prepared with unique molecular identifiers. Each CDR3 protein gets one entry after TCRdb re-called the PCR reads with MiXCR. The table records about 74,000 distinct CDR3 sequences, roughly an eighth of them present only once. The sequencing used PBMCs, mostly from graft donor cells, collected 180 days after TCRalphabeta/CD19-depleted stem cell transplant. Every receptor here comes from a male patient aged 2 to 10 who had a stem cell transplant for acute lymphoblastic leukemia, so the T cells may come from the graft donor.

This clonotype was counted only a few times. At one boundary the junction diverges from the germline segment, which might be a read error. The J gene is TRBJ1-4, the V gene TRBV24-1; no firm D call. The CDR3 is 12 residues long. Germline V gives CDR1 KGHDR, CDR2 SFDVKD. CDR3 amino acids: CATSDLGWIGLF. The CDR3 DNA reads TGTGCCACCAGTGATTTGGGGTGGATAGGACTTTTT.

This clonotype was seen a few times. The V call is TRBV19, the J call TRBJ1-1; D unresolved. The CDR3 covers 13 residues. V was pared by 4 bases and J by 1 base, with 7 bases between. The germline V gene encodes CDR1 LNHDA and CDR2 SQIVND (reference sequence). This CDR3 is CASSRWENTEAFF. CDR3 nucleotide sequence: TGTGCCAGTAGTAGATGGGAGAACACTGAAGCTTTCTTT.

This clonotype has just a few counts. CDR3 DNA sequence: TGTGCCAGCACCACGACGGGGACTCATCAAGAGACCCAGTACTTC. Encoded protein: CASTTTGTHQETQYF. The rearrangement joins TRBV28 to TRBJ2-5, with TRBD2 as a possible D gene (6 bases). There are 15 residues in the CDR3. CDR1 and CDR2 (germline): MDHEN, SYDVKM. V dropped 7 bases and J dropped 2 bases, with 17 bases sitting between them.

This clonotype was seen a few times. The rearrangement joins TRBV12-3 or TRBV12-4 to TRBJ1-1; 9 bases are a match to TRBD1. The CDR3 covers 15 residues. V lost 1 base to trimming and J lost 8 bases; unmatched junction nucleotides: 8. This CDR3 is CASSLVRGTGLEAFF. The CDR3 DNA sequence: TGTGCCAGCAGTTTAGTTCGAGGGACAGGGCTCGAAGCTTTCTTT.

The genes are TRBV12-3 or TRBV12-4 and TRBJ2-5; 8 bases are a match to TRBD2. This CDR3 has 15 residues. V shed 2 bases, J shed 14 bases, and the junction held 16 bases outside the gene matches. CDR3 nucleotide sequence: TGTGCCAGCAGTTTAAGGATTGGGGCTAGCGGGTCCCCCTACTTC. It translates to CASSLRIGASGSPYF.

This clonotype was seen a single time. The rearrangement links TRBV6-5 to TRBJ2-6; D is unresolved. Trimming removed 2 bases from V and 0 bases from J, with 8 bases in between. CDR1 is MNHEY, CDR2 SVGAGI, per germline. This CDR3 contains 16 residues. This chain's CDR3 is CASSYQAGSGANVLTF. CDR3 in DNA: TGTGCCAGCAGTTACCAGGCAGGCTCTGGGGCCAACGTCCTGACTTTC.

Of note for this clonotype: Compared with germline, one end of the junction differs, possibly owing to a read error. The rearrangement uses TRBV9 and TRBJ2-1, with a tentative D call TRBD2 (6 bases). The V gene's germline CDR1 is SGDLS and CDR2 YYNGEE. This CDR3 is built from 12 residues. The CDR3 bases are TGTGCCAGCAGCGTCGGGGGAAGGGAGCAGTCCTTC. It codes for CASSVGGREQSF.

This clonotype was seen a few times. The chain joins TRBV12-3 or TRBV12-4 to TRBJ1-4; D possibly corresponds to TRBD1 (5 bases). Trimming removed 5 bases from V and 5 bases from J, with 15 bases in between. CDR3 size: 15 residues. The CDR3 spells CASSRGEGSNEKLFF. CDR3 in DNA: TGTGCCAGCAGTCGGGGGGAAGGGTCCAATGAAAAACTGTTTTTT.

The genes are TRBV18 and TRBJ1-2, with 7 positions matching TRBD1. The CDR3 runs 15 residues. Germline trimming cut 2 bases from V and 4 bases from J; bases unmatched to any gene: 7. Germline CDR1 is KGHSH and CDR2 is LQKENI. The CDR3 loop reads CASSPSTGVGYGYTF. In nucleotides, the CDR3 is TGTGCCAGCTCACCATCCACAGGGGTAGGCTATGGCTACACCTTC.

The J gene is TRBJ2-2, the V gene TRBV4-3; D is tentatively TRBD1 or TRBD2 (5 bases each). Germline V lookup: CDR1 LGHNA, CDR2 YSLEER. The CDR3 extends over 15 amino acids. Trimming cost V 3 bases and J 5 bases, with 13 bases left between them. CDR3 residues: CASSQGDHSTGELFF. The CDR3 DNA follows: TGCGCCAGCAGCCAGGGGGATCACTCAACCGGGGAGCTGTTTTTT.

The chain couples TRBV24-1 to TRBJ2-6; D is unresolved. The V end was cut by 4 bases, the J end by 0 bases, with 9 bases between. Germline loops: CDR1 KGHDR, CDR2 SFDVKD. The CDR3 covers 16 residues. CDR3 sequence (DNA): TGTGCCACCAGTGAACCCCGGAGCTCTGGGGCCAACGTCCTGACTTTC. As protein: CATSEPRSSGANVLTF.

The V gene is TRBV27, the J gene TRBJ2-6, with 8 bases identical to TRBD1. V was pared by 7 bases and J by 0 bases, with 8 bases of the junction left unmatched. Germline V gene sequence: CDR1 MNHEY, CDR2 SMNVEV (reference sequence). The CDR3 totals 17 residues. CDR3 region: CASTPGQGLSGANVLTF. In nucleotides, the CDR3 is TGTGCCAGCACTCCCGGACAGGGCCTCTCTGGGGCCAACGTCCTGACTTTC.

V gene TRBV28 combines with J gene TRBJ2-1; perhaps TRBD1 as D (6 bases). CDR1 and CDR2 from the germline V gene are MDHEN and SYDVKM. The CDR3 is 13 amino acids. V lost 3 bases and J lost 8, with 11 bases in between. Here the CDR3 DNA reads TGTGCCAGCAGTTTGGTGACAGGTGATGAGCAGTTCTTC. Translated, it gives CASSLVTGDEQFF.

The rearrangement joins TRBV9 to TRBJ1-2, with unresolved D. Germline values: CDR1 SGDLS, CDR2 YYNGEE. V was shortened by 3 bases and J by 4 bases, with 10 bases between the two germline ends. This CDR3 comprises 13 residues. CDR3 amino acids: CASSDLKGYGYTF. In nucleotides, the CDR3 is TGTGCCAGCAGCGATTTAAAGGGCTATGGCTACACCTTC.

This chain connects TRBV4-2 to TRBJ1-5; D might be TRBD1 (5 bases). Germline CDR1 is LGHNA and CDR2 is YNFKEQ. CDR3 length: 14 amino acids. Trimming took off 4 bases at V and 0 bases at J, with 7 bases between the two ends. CDR3 sequence (DNA): TGTGCCAGCAGCCTCAGGGCTAGCAATCAGCCCCAGCATTTT. Translated: CASSLRASNQPQHF.

This clonotype turned up a few times. The V call is TRBV2, the J call TRBJ2-7; no reliable D call. The V gene's germline CDR1 is SNHLY and CDR2 FYNNEI. Deletions cut 6 bases from V and 3 bases from J, with 9 bases between. This CDR3 spans 12 amino acids. CDR3 nucleotide sequence: TGTGCCAGCAGCGAACAGATCTACGAGCAGTACTTC. It is translated as CASSEQIYEQYF.